The clone carrying this T cell receptor (beta chain) appeared a few times. Its specificity is not known. The record originates from a study of CD8 T cells in ankylosing spondylitis. Study outcomes and limitations: What appeared characteristic of ankylosing spondylitis blood was a TCR beta motif of under 10 highly homologous variants. The clones that were linked to disease were reported to be significantly enriched in matched synovial fluid samples from ankylosing spondylitis patients. Disease-linked clones, CD8+, were relatively rare in peripheral blood.

The CDR3 is 16 amino acids. Germline V gene lookup returns CDR1 LGHNA and CDR2 YSLEER. Trimming shortened V by 1 base and J by 7 bases, and 19 bases separated the two germline ends. TCRdb re-called the 5' RACE reads with MiXCR, one entry per CDR3 protein. This sample has a few hundred thousand distinct CDR3 sequences, with 15% to 20% found just once. This clonotype was obtained from a male donor with ankylosing spondylitis. The chain recombines TRBV4-3 with TRBJ1-2, with D uncertain. Sequences were obtained from blood, either unsorted or a sorted T cell fraction (not recorded which). CDR3 nucleotide sequence: TGCGCCAGCAGCCAAGTAGTGGGCAGGAGAATTGGTGGCTACACCTTC. This gives the protein CASSQVVGRRIGGYTF.